Included here is one TCR beta chain sequence, with context. The antigen is undetermined. The data stem from a study of radiotherapy plus CTLA-4 blockade in lung cancer. Study-wide background: Objective responses were seen in around 19% of patients, disease control in around 30%. Study-wide findings and caveats: Together with interferon-beta, which increased in serum after radiation, early dynamic changes in blood T cell clones were reportedly the best predictors of response. Radiotherapy plus ipilimumab was followed by expansion in blood of tumor-derived TCR clones.

The study treated chemo-refractory metastatic non-small-cell lung cancer patients with focal radiation plus ipilimumab CTLA-4 blockade. Germline loops: CDR1 SGHRS, CDR2 YFSETQ. CDR3 length: 14 amino acids. V was cut by 4 bases and J by 1 base, with 11 bases left in between. Clones were read by immunoSEQ multiplex PCR, and TCRdb kept only the in-frame ones, dropping some. The repertoire holds 51,000 or so clones, 76% seen once, with approximately 12% in the top ten. The V gene is TRBV5-1, the J gene TRBJ1-1; tentatively, D is TRBD1 (5 bases). The TCR was taken from a human donor with non-small cell lung cancer who had stable disease on radiotherapy plus ipilimumab. Sequencing used peripheral blood, obtained from a patient treated with radiotherapy plus ipilimumab. The CDR3 spells CASSKQTANTEAFF. CDR3 DNA sequence: TGCGCCAGCAGCAAGCAGACAGCGAACACTGAAGCTTTCTTT. The full variable domain, its missing parts supplied by reference TRBV5-1 and TRBJ1-1, is KAGVTQTPRYLIKTRGQQVTLSCSPISGHRSVSWYQQTPGQGLQFLFEYFSETQRNKGNFPGRFSGRQFSNSRSEMNVSTLELGDSALYLCASSKQTANTEAFFGQGTRLTVV.